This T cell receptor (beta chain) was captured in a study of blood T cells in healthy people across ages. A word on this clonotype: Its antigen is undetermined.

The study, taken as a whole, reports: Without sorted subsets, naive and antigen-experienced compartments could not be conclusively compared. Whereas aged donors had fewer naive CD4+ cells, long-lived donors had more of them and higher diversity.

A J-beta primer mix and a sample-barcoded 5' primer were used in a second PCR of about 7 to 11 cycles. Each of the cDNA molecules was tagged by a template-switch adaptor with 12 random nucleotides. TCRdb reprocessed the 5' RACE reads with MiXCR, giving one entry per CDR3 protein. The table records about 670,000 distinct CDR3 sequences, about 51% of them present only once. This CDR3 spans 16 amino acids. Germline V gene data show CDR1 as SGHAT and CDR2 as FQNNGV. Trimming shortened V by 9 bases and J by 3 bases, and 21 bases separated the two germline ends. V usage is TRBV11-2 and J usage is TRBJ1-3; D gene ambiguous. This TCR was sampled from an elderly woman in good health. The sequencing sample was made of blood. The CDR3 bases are TGTGCCAGTAGCACCCGTACATTACGCAGTGGAAACACCATATATTTT. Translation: CASSTRTLRSGNTIYF. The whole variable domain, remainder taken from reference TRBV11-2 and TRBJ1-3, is EAGVAQSPRYKIIEKRQSVAFWCNPISGHATLYWYQQILGQGPKLLIQFQNNGVVDDSQLPKDRFSAERLKGVDSTLKIQPAKLEDSAVYLCASSTRTLRSGNTIYFGEGSWLTVV.